A selection of T cell receptor beta chains follows, all from one sample in a study of OX40 agonist ivuxolimab in advanced cancers. Assay: immunoSEQ multiplex PCR; the TCRdb copy retains only in-frame clones and omits some. The repertoire holds some 50,000 clones, with around 86% as singletons. Sequencing was performed on CD4+ or CD8+ T cells sorted from blood, taken in a trial of the OX40 agonist ivuxolimab. The receptors come from an adult with an advanced solid tumor such as melanoma, head and neck, liver or kidney cancer. The CDR3 runs from the conserved cysteine through the conserved F or W. A D gene is named only where the DNA matches it firmly. Clone size is given for some rows only: seen once, a few or many times, or a class if the clone is expanded.

TGTGCCAGCTCCCCGAGGACCACAGATACGCAGTATTTT	CASSPRTTDTQYF	.	TRBV18	TRBJ2-3	.
TGTGCCAGCAGGAAGCTAGCGGGAGGGCCCAATGAGCAGTTCTTC	CASRKLAGGPNEQFF	TRBD2	TRBV6-1	TRBJ2-1	.
TGTGCCAGCAGCTTGCGGCGGACAAAATCCTACAATGAGCAGTTCTTC	CASSLRRTKSYNEQFF	.	TRBV5-6	TRBJ2-1	.
TGTGCCAGCAGCTTAGCGTCCGGGACTGAAGCTTTCTTT	CASSLASGTEAFF	.	TRBV7-3	TRBJ1-1	.
TGTGCCAGCAGTTCCCCGTCGACAGGTGGAAATGAAAAACTGTTTTTT	CASSSPSTGGNEKLFF	.	TRBV28	TRBJ1-4	.
TGTGCCAGCAGCTACACCGGGACAGGGTATAGGAATGAGCAGTTCTTC	CASSYTGTGYRNEQFF	TRBD1	TRBV11-2	TRBJ2-1	.
TGCGCCAGCAGCTTTCTAAACGGATACGAGCAGTACTTC	CASSFLNGYEQYF	.	TRBV5-1	TRBJ2-7	.
TGTGCCAGCAGAAGGTCAGGTCACTACGAGCAGTACTTC	CASRRSGHYEQYF	.	TRBV28	TRBJ2-7	.
TGCGCCAGCAGCTTTGGGACACCGAACACTGAAGCTTTCTTT	CASSFGTPNTEAFF	.	TRBV5-1	TRBJ1-1	.
TGTGCCAGCAGTGAGATGGGATCTGGGGCCAACGTCCTGACTTTC	CASSEMGSGANVLTF	.	TRBV2	TRBJ2-6	once
TGTGCCATCAGTGACCCCGGGACAGGGACCAATGAGCAGTTCTTC	CAISDPGTGTNEQFF	TRBD1	TRBV10-3	TRBJ2-1	.
TGTGCCAGCAGTATACCGGGACGATACAATGAGCAGTTCTTC	CASSIPGRYNEQFF	.	TRBV28	TRBJ2-1	.
TGTGCCAGCAGTGAAACCGGCAGGGGAAAGAACACTGAAGCTTTCTTT	CASSETGRGKNTEAFF	.	TRBV6-1	TRBJ1-1	.
TGTGCCAGTAGTATCACAAGGCAAGAGACCCAGTACTTC	CASSITRQETQYF	.	TRBV19	TRBJ2-5	.
TGTGCCAGCACCGTATGGGTCAGCAATCAGCCCCAGCATTTT	CASTVWVSNQPQHF	.	TRBV28	TRBJ1-5	.
TGCGCCAGCAGCCCAGCGGACAGGAACTCCTACGAGCAGTACTTC	CASSPADRNSYEQYF	TRBD1	TRBV4-1	TRBJ2-7	.
TGTGCCAGCATGCAGGAGAGGCTAGCGGGGCCAGATACGCAGTATTTT	CASMQERLAGPDTQYF	TRBD2	TRBV28	TRBJ2-3	.
TGTGCCAGCAGGGAAGCCGTGACTAGCGGAAACTACAATGAGCAGTTCTTC	CASREAVTSGNYNEQFF	TRBD2	TRBV7-3	TRBJ2-1	.
TGTGCCAGCAGCTTAATGGCTAGCGGCTACAATGAGCAGTTCTTC	CASSLMASGYNEQFF	TRBD2	TRBV7-3	TRBJ2-1	.
TGTGCCAGCAGTTTATTGGGGGATCTTGGGCAAGAGACCCAGTACTTC	CASSLLGDLGQETQYF	.	TRBV28	TRBJ2-5	.
TGCGCCAGCAGCCCGGGACAGTTAGCAGATACGCAGTATTTT	CASSPGQLADTQYF	TRBD1	TRBV4-1	TRBJ2-3	.
TGCGCCAGCAGCCAAGATAGGGGCGAGGCGACCTGGGTCTATGGCTACACCTTC	CASSQDRGEATWVYGYTF	.	TRBV4-1	TRBJ1-2	.
TGTGCCAGCAGTTTAGACAGTACTTACTATGGCTACACCTTC	CASSLDSTYYGYTF	.	TRBV28	TRBJ1-2	.
TGTGCCAGCAGTACGGGAGCCAAAAACATTCAGTACTTC	CASSTGAKNIQYF	.	TRBV6-5	TRBJ2-4	few
TGTGCCAGCCGATGGTACAATGAGCAGTTCTTC	CASRWYNEQFF	.	TRBV2	TRBJ2-1	.
TGTGCCAGCACCCTCCTAGGACGGACTGAAGCTTTCTTT	CASTLLGRTEAFF	.	TRBV28	TRBJ1-1	.
TGTGCCAGTAGTATAACAGTCTCCTACGAGCAGTACTTC	CASSITVSYEQYF	.	TRBV19	TRBJ2-7	.
TGTGCCAGCAGTGAATCAGGGATGGGCACAGATACGCAGTATTTT	CASSESGMGTDTQYF	.	TRBV2	TRBJ2-3	.
TGTGCCAGCAGCGCTGGACAAGGCTCCTACGAGCAGTACTTC	CASSAGQGSYEQYF	.	TRBV7-9	TRBJ2-7	.
TGTGCCAGTAGTTCAGGACTAGCCAACACCGGGGAGCTGTTTTTT	CASSSGLANTGELFF	TRBD2	TRBV19	TRBJ2-2	.
TGTGCCAGCAGTTTAAGGAGGCCTGCTAACTATGGCTACACCTTC	CASSLRRPANYGYTF	.	TRBV27	TRBJ1-2	.
TGTGCCAGCACTCCCTCTGGGGACAGCGTCTATGGCTACACCTTC	CASTPSGDSVYGYTF	TRBD1	TRBV6-6	TRBJ1-2	.
TGTGCCAGCAGCCAAGAGCTAGCGGGGTACAATGAGCAGTTCTTC	CASSQELAGYNEQFF	TRBD2	TRBV14	TRBJ2-1	.
TGTGCCAGCAGCCGACCGTCCCCTCAGCAAGGCTACACCTTC	CASSRPSPQQGYTF	.	TRBV6-5	TRBJ1-2	.
TGTGCCAGTGCAAGACTAGCGGGAGCATCGAGCTCCTACAATGAGCAGTTCTTC	CASARLAGASSSYNEQFF	TRBD2	TRBV19	TRBJ2-1	.
TGTGCCAGCAGTGGACAGGACACCGGGGAGCTGTTTTTT	CASSGQDTGELFF	.	TRBV6-1	TRBJ2-2	.
TGTGCCAGCAGTTACACAGGGGAACAGCCCCAGCATTTT	CASSYTGEQPQHF	TRBD1	TRBV2	TRBJ1-5	.
TGCAGCGTAGGACAGGGTGTATACGGAAACACCATATATTTT	CSVGQGVYGNTIYF	TRBD1	TRBV29-1	TRBJ1-3	once
TGTGCCAGCGCCGGTAGGGGTGAAGCTTTCTTT	CASAGRGEAFF	.	TRBV7-9	TRBJ1-1	.
TGTGCCAGTAGTATGGTTCCCCGAGAGTTCGGGGAGACCCAGTACTTC	CASSMVPREFGETQYF	.	TRBV19	TRBJ2-5	.
TGTGCCAGCAGCGCCCGCCTGGCTCAAGAGACCCAGTACTTC	CASSARLAQETQYF	.	TRBV9	TRBJ2-5	.
TGTGCCAGCAGCCCCGGACTAGTCGCCGACAATGAGCAGTTCTTC	CASSPGLVADNEQFF	TRBD2	TRBV6-5	TRBJ2-1	.
TGTGCCAGCAGCGCCAGGACTGCCTCCTACGAGCAGTACTTC	CASSARTASYEQYF	.	TRBV2	TRBJ2-7	few
TGTGCCAGCAGCTCAATAGCGGGAGCGTACGAGCAGTACTTC	CASSSIAGAYEQYF	TRBD2	TRBV5-4	TRBJ2-7	.
TGCGCCAGCAGCTCCAGGGAAAGAGAAGAAAAACTGTTTTTT	CASSSREREEKLFF	.	TRBV5-1	TRBJ1-4	.
TGTGCCAGCAGCCCAGACTCAGGCACAGATACGCAGTATTTT	CASSPDSGTDTQYF	.	TRBV7-3	TRBJ2-3	.
TGTGCCACCAGCAGAGACACCAGGACTGTAGGCTCTGGAAACACCATATATTTT	CATSRDTRTVGSGNTIYF	.	TRBV15	TRBJ1-3	.
TGTGCCAGCAGCTTGGAGGAGGGCTGGGAGACCCAGTACTTC	CASSLEEGWETQYF	.	TRBV5-4	TRBJ2-5	.
TGTGCCAGAAGGTACGGGTCTCCCCCTAATGAAAAACTGTTTTTT	CARRYGSPPNEKLFF	.	TRBV5-3	TRBJ1-4	.
TGTGCCAGCAGCGGACTAGCGGTTCAAGAGACCCAGTACTTC	CASSGLAVQETQYF	TRBD2	TRBV28	TRBJ2-5	.
TGTGCCAGCAGCTCGTCGGGGTATGGCTACACCTTC	CASSSSGYGYTF	.	TRBV28	TRBJ1-2	.
TGCAGCGTTACACTGACCCGGGAGGGGCGTGGGACCCAGTACTTC	CSVTLTREGRGTQYF	TRBD2	TRBV29-1	TRBJ2-5	many
TGTGCCAGCAGCCGCCAGGGCACTGAAGCTTTCTTT	CASSRQGTEAFF	.	TRBV5-4	TRBJ1-1	.
TGCGCCAGCAGCTTCGCGAGGACAGGGGGCCACCAAGACCATTACAATGAGCAGTTCTTC	CASSFARTGGHQDHYNEQFF	TRBD1	TRBV5-1	TRBJ2-1	once